What follows describes a single T cell receptor (beta chain). The entry originates in a study of blood T cell repertoires in COVID-19. About the research overall: PBMCs, B-cell-depleted T cells, or T cells were the source of the cDNA or gDNA that made up the material.

TCRdb's table, derived via immunoSEQ multiplex PCR, lists solely in-frame clones and lacks some. The table records roughly 350,000 clones, more than 70% of them present only once. The sequencing sample was made of peripheral blood. The sequence was collected from a woman aged 70-85 years with COVID-19, enrolled during active disease.

CDR3 protein: CASSDTGNTGELFF. CDR3 DNA sequence: TGTGCCAGCAGTGATACGGGTAACACCGGGGAGCTGTTTTTT. This chain links TRBV25-1 with TRBJ2-2, with D hard to call. The CDR3 has 14 residues. Germline V CDR1 and CDR2: MGHDK, SYGVNS. The germline V and J ends were trimmed by 3 bases and 2 bases, with 7 bases remaining between them.